The entry that follows covers one TCR beta chain sequence. Antigen specificity is unknown. Germline CDR1 reads GTSNPN; CDR2 reads SVGIG (reference sequence). The CDR3 spans 14 residues. V dropped 3 bases and J dropped 5; count of bases not matched to a gene: 7. Sequencing targeted TCR beta in blood CD8+ and CD4+ T cells. The data originate from a study of CD8 T cells in Susac syndrome. Study-wide findings and caveats: The study conceded that its TCR sequencing and HLA analysis involved relatively few individuals.

Random-hexamer reverse transcription was applied to roughly 0.5 to 1 ug RNA. Across 54 Vbeta and 13 Jbeta, immunoSEQ multiplex PCR amplified TCR beta CDR3. TCRdb used MiXCR to reprocess the immunoSEQ multiplex PCR reads, holding one entry per CDR3 protein. The repertoire holds a few hundred thousand distinct CDR3 sequences, with 92% as singletons. The sample was CD4+ T cells from PBMCs. The chain joins TRBV30 to TRBJ2-5, with 9 bases identical to TRBD1. The sequence came from a human donor with multiple sclerosis. As DNA, the CDR3 is TGTGCCTGGAGGGCCCGGGGACAGGGTGAGACCCAGTACTTC. It specifies CAWRARGQGETQYF.